This TCR beta chain is from a study of blood T cell repertoires in COVID-19. Study-wide context: Acute-phase and convalescent COVID-19 samples originated in the United States, Italy and Spain. PBMCs, B-cell-depleted T cells, or T cells provided the cDNA or gDNA that made up the material.

There are 17 residues in the CDR3. Per germline, CDR1 SGDLS and CDR2 YYNGEE. V lost 1 base to trimming and J lost 1 base; unmatched junction nucleotides: 7. TCRdb's table, derived via immunoSEQ multiplex PCR, lists solely in-frame clones and lacks some. The data show around 300,000 clones, with about 87% seen just once and over 5.5% held by the top ten. Patients from Seattle were sampled longitudinally, starting during active infection. This sequence originates from a woman in her fifties or sixties with COVID-19, enrolled during active disease. The sequencing sample was made of peripheral blood. The gene calls are TRBV9 and TRBJ2-3, with TRBD2 matching over 9 bases. The CDR3 DNA is TGTGCCAGCAGCGTAAGGGCGGGAGGGATAGGCACAGATACGCAGTATTTT. As protein: CASSVRAGGIGTDTQYF.